These T cell receptor beta chains were read from a single sample in a study of T cells expressing NK-cell markers. No DNA is given; TCRdb re-called the 5' RACE reads and lists each CDR3 protein once. The sample holds some 340,000 distinct CDR3 sequences. The sequenced sample was blood T cells: a sorted CD56 or NKG2C T cell subset, CD4+ or CD8+ T cells, or bulk PBMC T cells (not recorded which). These TCRs come from a man aged 18-70 years in good health. Each CDR3 is given with its conserved first and last residue. The order of the fields is CDR3 length, J gene, V gene, CDR3 protein.

>13|TRBJ2-7|TRBV2
CASSPLLTYEQYF
>14|TRBJ1-4|TRBV2
CASSKTGGREKLFF
>19|TRBJ2-1|TRBV11-2
CASSLDSLLGQGGGNEQFF
>12|TRBJ1-2|TRBV9
CASSVQGTGYTF
>16|TRBJ2-6|TRBV11-2
CASSSKGVAGANVLTF
>13|TRBJ2-5|TRBV7-9
CASSLGHWETQYF
>16|TRBJ2-5|TRBV7-9
CASSLQRGVKQETQYF
>17|TRBJ2-1|TRBV10-3
CAISESGHLFCYNEQFF
>17|TRBJ1-5|TRBV19
CATNPVGGRTPDQPQHF
>14|TRBJ1-1|TRBV7-2
CASSLDGRGPKAFF
>16|TRBJ1-1|TRBV19
CASFNRGVRGRTEAFF
>11|TRBJ2-4|TRBV7-9
CASINTRARYF
>14|TRBJ2-2|TRBV30
CAWSFQRGTGELFF
>14|TRBJ1-2|TRBV5-1
CASSPAGGTYGYTF
>15|TRBJ1-4|TRBV6-2/TRBV6-3
CASSGPGTGNEKLFF
>16|TRBJ2-1|TRBV7-8
CASSLNFRGGYDEQFF
>17|TRBJ1-1|TRBV6-5
CASSYSRVAGSGTEAFF
>15|TRBJ1-1|TRBV6-1
CASFPIGRMNTEAFF
>14|TRBJ2-5|TRBV14
CASSQVRGRETQYF
>18|TRBJ2-1|TRBV6-2/TRBV6-3
CASSSPIIRGGSYNEQFF
>14|TRBJ2-7|TRBV15
CATSRAGTRSEQYF
>11|TRBJ2-7|TRBV2
CASSVLAGEYF
>17|TRBJ1-2|TRBV20-1
CSARPRDRGQLNYGYTF
>14|TRBJ2-7|TRBV7-2
CASSSGDRASGKYF
>17|TRBJ2-3|TRBV24-1
CATSDSGSFTRTDTQYF
>17|TRBJ1-1|TRBV9
CASSVEARGTGITEAFF
>14|TRBJ1-3|TRBV5-1
CASSLFMGGNTIYF
>16|TRBJ2-3|TRBV7-3
CASSGTSVSSTDTQYF
>15|TRBJ1-5|TRBV10-3
CAIREGQGAGQPQHF
>17|TRBJ2-6|TRBV12-3/TRBV12-4
CASSSLLRISGANVLTF
>13|TRBJ1-5|TRBV2
CASSPIGRQPQHF
>13|TRBJ2-7|TRBV20-1
CSAVNLAFYEQYF
>16|TRBJ2-3|TRBV14
CASSRRGGISTDTQYF
>16|TRBJ2-5|TRBV6-5
CASISSGRRLGETQYF
>15|TRBJ2-7|TRBV6-5
CASSYEAGGVYEQYF
>15|TRBJ2-2|TRBV7-3
CASRQAGADAGELFF
>13|TRBJ1-1|TRBV29-1
CSVGAEINTEAFF
>17|TRBJ2-5|TRBV7-2
CASSLNPGLAGGETQYF
>11|TRBJ2-3|TRBV2
CASSVGDTPYF
>16|TRBJ2-1|TRBV11-1
CASSPPLTWSYNEQFF
>15|TRBJ2-2|TRBV5-6
CASSLFHGGSGELFF
>11|TRBJ1-1|TRBV20-1
CSATRDREAFF
>13|TRBJ1-1|TRBV7-2
CASRTGLITEAFF
>16|TRBJ1-1|TRBV7-8
CASSLGTGPPRTEAFF
>19|TRBJ2-1|TRBV11-1
CASSLAPRAPIIWYNEQFF
>16|TRBJ2-6|TRBV6-1
CASSRQGSSGANVLTF
>16|TRBJ2-3|TRBV9
CASSDLPGGAADTQYF
>12|TRBJ1-1|TRBV3-1
CASSQGHVKAFF
>13|TRBJ1-1|TRBV6-5
CASSYTGDDEAFF
>14|TRBJ2-7|TRBV11-1
CASSLRDYSYEQYF
>17|TRBJ2-7|TRBV5-1
CASSFGDGDRKIYEQYF
>15|TRBJ1-4|TRBV20-1
CSAGNPGSPNEKLFF
>14|TRBJ2-7|TRBV24-1
CATSGVGTVYEQYF
>14|TRBJ1-2|TRBV19
CASTLDREGSGYTF
>15|TRBJ1-1|TRBV6-1
CASSENQPMNTEAFF
>14|TRBJ1-2|TRBV27
CASSPTGYLYGYTF
>15|TRBJ2-1|TRBV30
CAWMRLAGTYNEQFF